The rows below give T cell receptor beta chains drawn from one sample of a study of blood T cell repertoires in COVID-19. Assay: immunoSEQ multiplex PCR; the TCRdb copy retains only in-frame clones and omits some. The sample lists approximately 140,000 clones, around 86% occurring once. Sequencing input: peripheral blood. Receptor source: a man aged 80 or over with acute or convalescent COVID-19. Both conserved end residues are part of each CDR3. The D gene is left open where the match is weak. Clone size is given for some rows only: seen once, a few or many times, or a class if the clone is expanded.

D gene,J gene,V gene,clone size,CDR3 protein,CDR3 DNA
NA,TRBJ1-1,TRBV19,NA,CASSTERMMNTEAFF,TGTGCCAGTAGCACCGAGCGGATGATGAACACTGAAGCTTTCTTT
NA,TRBJ1-3,TRBV25-1,NA,CASTSTGAGNTIYF,TGTGCCAGCACATCGACAGGCGCTGGAAACACCATATATTTT
NA,TRBJ2-3,TRBV28,NA,CASNQRSGLGDTQYF,TGTGCCAGCAACCAGCGGTCCGGCTTAGGAGATACGCAGTATTTT
NA,TRBJ2-5,TRBV7-9,NA,CASSFGPLRAEETQYF,TGTGCCAGCAGCTTCGGCCCGTTGCGGGCCGAAGAGACCCAGTACTTC
NA,TRBJ2-7,TRBV27,once,CASRQGLLTYEQYF,TGTGCCAGCAGGCAGGGATTGTTGACCTACGAGCAGTACTTC
TRBD1,TRBJ2-3,TRBV2,NA,CANGQGRDTQYF,TGTGCCAACGGACAGGGTAGGGATACGCAGTATTTT
NA,TRBJ1-4,TRBV5-1,once,CASSLQGSNEKLFF,TGCGCCAGCAGCCTACAGGGAAGTAATGAAAAACTGTTTTTT
TRBD1,TRBJ2-7,TRBV6-5,few,CASSPGTEYEQYF,TGTGCCAGCAGCCCCGGGACAGAGTACGAGCAGTACTTC
NA,TRBJ2-2,TRBV28,NA,CASRIGGQGGELFF,TGTGCCAGCCGTATTGGGGGCCAGGGCGGGGAGCTGTTTTTT
TRBD2,TRBJ2-3,TRBV5-4,NA,CASSLGLADGDTQYF,TGTGCCAGCAGCTTGGGACTAGCGGACGGGGATACGCAGTATTTT
TRBD1,TRBJ1-4,TRBV10-3,NA,CAISAGTGDNEKLFF,TGTGCCATCAGTGCCGGGACAGGGGATAATGAAAAACTGTTTTTT
NA,TRBJ2-3,TRBV5-1,once,CASSLAGDRTDTQYF,TGCGCCAGCAGCTTGGCAGGGGATCGCACAGATACGCAGTATTTT
TRBD2,TRBJ2-1,TRBV27,NA,CASKRVAGGDEQFF,TGTGCCAGCAAACGAGTAGCGGGAGGGGATGAGCAGTTCTTC
NA,TRBJ2-1,TRBV2,NA,CASIPARLNEQFF,TGTGCCAGCATTCCGGCCAGGCTCAATGAGCAGTTCTTC
TRBD1,TRBJ1-6,TRBV7-6,NA,CASSLVGTGGSPLHF,TGTGCCAGCAGCTTAGTTGGGACAGGGGGTTCACCCCTCCACTTT
TRBD2,TRBJ2-6,TRBV30,NA,CAWSLGPSGTSGRAGSGANVLTF,TGTGCCTGGAGTCTCGGGCCTTCCGGGACTAGCGGGAGGGCGGGCTCTGGGGCCAACGTCCTGACTTTC
NA,TRBJ1-2,TRBV5-6,NA,CASREGLGGGFGYTF,TGTGCCAGCAGGGAGGGCCTGGGAGGCGGTTTTGGCTACACCTTC
NA,TRBJ2-7,TRBV28,NA,CASNPGQFIYEQYF,TGTGCCAGCAACCCAGGACAGTTCATCTACGAGCAGTACTTC
NA,TRBJ1-1,TRBV11-2,NA,CASSPGVNTEAFF,TGTGCCAGCAGCCCAGGGGTGAACACTGAAGCTTTCTTT
NA,TRBJ1-3,TRBV10-3,NA,CAISESLGGLDSGNTIYF,TGTGCCATCAGTGAGTCCCTCGGGGGGCTTGACTCTGGAAACACCATATATTTT
TRBD2,TRBJ2-1,TRBV3-1/TRBV3-2,NA,CASRGTATLAGGYNEQFF,TGTGCCAGCAGGGGGACAGCCACACTAGCGGGAGGATACAATGAGCAGTTCTTC
TRBD1,TRBJ1-1,TRBV9,NA,CASSPRDRGWTEAFF,TGTGCCAGCAGCCCCCGGGACAGGGGATGGACTGAAGCTTTCTTT
TRBD2,TRBJ2-7,TRBV30,NA,CAWSRASGGYEQYF,TGTGCCTGGAGTCGCGCCAGCGGGGGCTATGAGCAGTACTTC
NA,TRBJ2-1,TRBV5-1,NA,CASSLSPPYNEQFF,TGCGCCAGCAGCTTGTCTCCCCCTTACAATGAGCAGTTCTTC
NA,TRBJ2-1,TRBV7-2,NA,CASSLVATTPNEQFF,TGTGCCAGCAGCTTAGTTGCGACTACCCCGAATGAGCAGTTCTTC
NA,TRBJ1-2,TRBV7-2,NA,CASSLVSGSVDGYTF,TGTGCCAGCAGCTTAGTATCAGGGTCGGTAGATGGCTACACCTTC
NA,TRBJ2-1,TRBV10-3,NA,CAISAGSSYNEQFF,TGTGCCATCAGTGCCGGGTCCTCCTACAATGAGCAGTTCTTC
TRBD2,TRBJ2-7,TRBV28,NA,CASTTPGGSYEQYF,TGTGCCAGCACCACCCCCGGGGGGAGCTACGAGCAGTACTTC
TRBD2,TRBJ2-2,TRBV5-1,NA,CASSPGLAGAAGELFF,TGCGCCAGCAGCCCGGGACTAGCGGGAGCGGCCGGGGAGCTGTTTTTT
NA,TRBJ2-3,TRBV6-5,NA,CASRAGAPSTDTQYF,TGTGCCAGCAGAGCAGGGGCCCCAAGCACAGATACGCAGTATTTT
NA,TRBJ2-3,TRBV6-5,once,CASRSRTSSTDTQYF,TGTGCCAGCAGGTCTAGGACATCAAGCACAGATACGCAGTATTTT
NA,TRBJ2-6,TRBV19,NA,CASSRVQAGSGANVLTF,TGTGCCAGTAGTAGAGTGCAGGCGGGATCTGGGGCCAACGTCCTGACTTTC
TRBD1,TRBJ2-4,TRBV5-1,once,CASGTGESIQYF,TGCGCCAGCGGGACAGGGGAAAGCATTCAGTACTTC
TRBD1,TRBJ1-5,TRBV18,NA,CASSLGTGASQPQHF,TGTGCCAGCTCACTTGGGACAGGGGCTTCACAGCCCCAGCATTTT
TRBD2,TRBJ2-5,TRBV19,NA,CASSQLAGGQETQYF,TGTGCCAGTAGTCAACTAGCGGGGGGCCAAGAGACCCAGTACTTC
NA,TRBJ2-1,TRBV29-1,NA,CSVGGGGSYNEQFF,TGCAGCGTTGGAGGGGGGGGGTCCTACAATGAGCAGTTCTTC
NA,TRBJ2-1,TRBV3-1/TRBV3-2,NA,CASSQGLSSSYNEQFF,TGTGCCAGCAGCCAAGGACTATCAAGCTCCTACAATGAGCAGTTCTTC
TRBD1,TRBJ2-6,TRBV19,NA,CASSIAMTGASSGANVLTF,TGTGCCAGTAGTATAGCCATGACAGGGGCCAGCTCTGGGGCCAACGTCCTGACTTTC
TRBD2,TRBJ2-7,TRBV5-1,NA,CASSPGGLGAYEQYF,TGCGCCAGCAGCCCGGGAGGGCTCGGGGCCTACGAGCAGTACTTC
TRBD1,TRBJ2-7,TRBV3-1/TRBV3-2,few,CASSARRGPAYEQYF,TGTGCCAGCAGCGCCCGCAGGGGGCCCGCCTACGAGCAGTACTTC
NA,TRBJ2-2,TRBV7-7,NA,CASSLSVAATGELFF,TGTGCCAGCAGCTTATCGGTAGCGGCCACCGGGGAGCTGTTTTTT
TRBD2,TRBJ2-3,TRBV6-5,NA,CASSRAGGTTDTQYF,TGTGCCAGCAGTAGAGCGGGGGGGACCACAGATACGCAGTATTTT
TRBD1,TRBJ2-7,TRBV5-1,few,CASSSGQGWNEQYF,TGCGCCAGCAGCTCGGGACAGGGGTGGAACGAGCAGTACTTC
TRBD2,TRBJ2-1,TRBV5-4,NA,CASSQGGVAGGNYNEQFF,TGTGCCAGCAGCCAAGGGGGTGTAGCGGGAGGGAACTACAATGAGCAGTTCTTC
NA,TRBJ2-1,TRBV7-2,NA,CASGEAGSAEYNEQFF,TGTGCCAGCGGGGAAGCGGGTTCGGCAGAATACAATGAGCAGTTCTTC
NA,TRBJ2-7,TRBV6-5,NA,CASSYSPDTSYEQYF,TGTGCCAGCAGTTACTCACCAGACACATCCTACGAGCAGTACTTC
TRBD1,TRBJ1-4,TRBV9,NA,CASSAGTGAANEKLFF,TGTGCCAGCAGCGCCGGGACAGGGGCAGCTAATGAAAAACTGTTTTTT
NA,TRBJ2-3,TRBV13,NA,CASSLAGIPSDTQYF,TGTGCCAGCAGCTTAGCGGGAATCCCGTCAGATACGCAGTATTTT
TRBD1,TRBJ1-5,TRBV6-1,once,CASSDSGGAWQPQHF,TGTGCCAGCAGTGATTCAGGGGGCGCGTGGCAGCCCCAGCATTTT
NA,TRBJ2-1,TRBV29-1,once,CSADIYNEQFF,TGCAGCGCGGACATTTACAATGAGCAGTTCTTC
NA,TRBJ1-5,TRBV6-1,NA,CASSEVTNNQPQHF,TGTGCCAGCAGTGAAGTCACAAACAATCAGCCCCAGCATTTT
TRBD1,TRBJ1-2,TRBV15,NA,CATSIRQGGGYTF,TGTGCCACCAGCATCCGACAGGGTGGCGGCTACACCTTC
NA,TRBJ1-1,TRBV9,NA,CASSVEGQGKTEAFF,TGTGCCAGCAGCGTAGAGGGTCAGGGCAAGACTGAAGCTTTCTTT
NA,TRBJ1-2,TRBV18,NA,CASSPSGGYGYTF,TGTGCCAGCTCACCCTCGGGGGGGTACGGCTACACCTTC
NA,TRBJ2-4,TRBV2,NA,CASRVGQGGGKNIQYF,TGTGCCAGCAGGGTAGGACAGGGAGGGGGCAAAAACATTCAGTACTTC